This T cell receptor beta chain appears in the sequencing data of a study of TIL therapy for anti-PD-1-resistant metastatic lung cancer. The immunoSEQ assay was v3. Survey-level samples got some 2 million read pairs; deep-level samples got roughly 5-6.5 million. The method was immunoSEQ multiplex PCR; TCRdb's version includes in-frame clones alone and lacks a portion of them. This table has around 59,000 clones, 55% to 70% appearing once. CDR3 size: 13 residues. Trimming cost V 2 bases and J 2 bases, with 6 bases left between them. The V gene's germline CDR1 is SGHTA and CDR2 FQGTGA. Time point indicated: pre-treatment sample, taken before nivolumab and TIL therapy. Enrollment ran from October 2017 to early 2020.

Source: blood, taken at baseline. The receptor was isolated from a person aged 25 to 79 with non-small cell lung cancer. The rearrangement uses TRBV7-3 and TRBJ1-1; D call uncertain. As DNA, the CDR3 is TGTGCCAGCAGCTTACAACGAAACACTGAAGCTTTCTTT. It specifies CASSLQRNTEAFF.